Below are 6 T cell receptor beta chains sequenced from a single sample in a study of PD-1 blockade in classical Hodgkin lymphoma. TCRdb's copy holds only in-frame clones and misses some; the assay was immunoSEQ multiplex PCR. The sample carries over 15,000 clones, about 65% recorded once. The sample's time point: cycle 4 day 1 (C4D1), after more than 5 weeks of nivolumab. Each patient relapsed following autologous stem cell transplantation, and prior brentuximab vedotin exposure differed. The input for sequencing was peripheral blood mononuclear cells (PBMCs), taken before the fourth cycle of nivolumab. The source of these receptors is a human donor with classical Hodgkin lymphoma.

The gene calls are TRBV7-6 and TRBJ2-7; either TRBD1 or TRBD2 may supply D (5 bases each). Trimming pared 3 bases from V and 6 bases from J, leaving 12 bases between. CDR1 is SGHVS, CDR2 FNYEAQ, per germline. This CDR3 comprises 13 residues. CDR3 loop: CASSLGDLSEQYF. In nucleotides, the CDR3 is TGTGCCAGCAGCTTGGGGGACCTTAGCGAGCAGTACTTC. The full variable domain, rest sourced from reference TRBV7-6 and TRBJ2-7, is GAGVSQSPRYKVTKRGQDVALRCDPISGHVSLYWYRQALGQGPEFLTYFNYEAQQDKSGLPNDRFSAERPEGSISTLTIQRTEQRDSAMYRCASSLGDLSEQYFGPGTRLTVT.

The chain combines TRBV28 with TRBJ1-3; 11 bases are shared with TRBD1. Germline V gene lookup returns CDR1 MDHEN and CDR2 SYDVKM. There are 15 residues in the CDR3. V shed 4 bases and J 6 bases; nucleotides not matched to a gene: 5. CDR3 nucleotide sequence: TGTGCCAGCAGTTCCTGGACAGGGGGCTCAAACACCATATATTTT. Residues: CASSSWTGGSNTIYF.

V and J are TRBV6-5 and TRBJ2-3, with 9 nucleotides matching TRBD2. Germline assignment: CDR1 MNHEY and CDR2 SVGAGI. V trimming: 4 bases; J trimming: 2 bases; junction bases outside the gene matches: 4. This CDR3 is built from 15 residues. CDR3 nucleotide sequence: TGTGCCAGCAGTTCCAGACTAGCGGCCACAGATACGCAGTATTTT. Amino acid sequence: CASSSRLAATDTQYF.

V usage is TRBV7-6 and J usage is TRBJ1-1; D possibly corresponds to TRBD1 (6 bases). Germline lookup yields CDR1 SGHVS and CDR2 FNYEAQ. Trimming shortened V by 5 bases and J by 2 bases, and 12 bases separated the two germline ends. The CDR3 has 14 amino acids. In nucleotides, the CDR3 is TGTGCCAGCAGCCCTCGGACAGCAAACACTGAAGCTTTCTTT. Translating gives CASSPRTANTEAFF.

The chain couples TRBV28 to TRBJ1-2; the match to TRBD1 covers 7 bases. Germline assignment: CDR1 MDHEN and CDR2 SYDVKM. J gave up 8 bases and V 3 bases, and 6 bases lay outside the gene matches. This CDR3 region has 13 residues. The CDR3 here is CASSLGQLQGYTF. Written as DNA, the CDR3 is TGTGCCAGCAGTTTGGGACAGCTCCAGGGCTACACCTTC.

The chain employs TRBV10-2 and TRBJ2-1; D is unresolved. CDR3 length equals 14 residues. V lost 7 bases and J 0 bases, leaving 10 bases between the germline ends. Germline CDR1 is WSHSY and CDR2 is SAAADI. As DNA, the CDR3 is TGCGCCAGCAATCCCGGAACCTCCTACAATGAGCAGTTCTTC. This gives the protein CASNPGTSYNEQFF.